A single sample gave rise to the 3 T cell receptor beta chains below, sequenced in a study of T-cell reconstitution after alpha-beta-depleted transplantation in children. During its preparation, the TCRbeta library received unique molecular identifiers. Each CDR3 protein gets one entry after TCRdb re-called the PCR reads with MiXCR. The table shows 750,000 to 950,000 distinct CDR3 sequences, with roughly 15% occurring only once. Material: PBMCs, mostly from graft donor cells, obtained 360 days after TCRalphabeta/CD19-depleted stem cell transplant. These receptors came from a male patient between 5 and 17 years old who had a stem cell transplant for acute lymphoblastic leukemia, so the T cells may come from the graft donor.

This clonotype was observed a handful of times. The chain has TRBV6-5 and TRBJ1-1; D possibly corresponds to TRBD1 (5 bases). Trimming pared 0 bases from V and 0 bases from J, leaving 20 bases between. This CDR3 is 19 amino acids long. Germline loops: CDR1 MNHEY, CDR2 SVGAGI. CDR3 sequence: CASSYSKTRGFSMNTEAFF. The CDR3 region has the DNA TGTGCCAGCAGTTACTCGAAGACTAGGGGCTTTTCCATGAACACTGAAGCTTTCTTT.

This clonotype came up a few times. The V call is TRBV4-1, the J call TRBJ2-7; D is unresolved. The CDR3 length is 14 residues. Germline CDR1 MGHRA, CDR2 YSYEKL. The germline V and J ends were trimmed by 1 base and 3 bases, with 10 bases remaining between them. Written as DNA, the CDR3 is TGCGCCAGCAGCCAAGGCAGACACAACTACGAGCAGTACTTC. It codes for CASSQGRHNYEQYF.

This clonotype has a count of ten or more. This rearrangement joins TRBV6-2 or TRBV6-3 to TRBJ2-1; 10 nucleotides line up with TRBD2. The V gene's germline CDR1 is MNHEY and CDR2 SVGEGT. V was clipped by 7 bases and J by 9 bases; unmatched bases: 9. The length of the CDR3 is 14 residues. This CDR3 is CASKTSGNWGEQFF. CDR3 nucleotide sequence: TGTGCCAGCAAAACTAGCGGGAATTGGGGTGAGCAGTTCTTC.